This T cell receptor beta chain was identified during a study of blood T cells in healthy people across ages. Points from the study as a whole: There was a strong correlation between TCR beta diversity and naive T cell percentage.

Germline CDR1 reads SGHTA; CDR2 reads FQGNSA. This CDR3 has 17 amino acids. Trimming stripped 5 bases from V and 3 bases from J, with 21 bases between. As to this clonotype: Its target is not known.

Then a second PCR, running about 6 to 11 cycles, was carried out with a sample-barcoded 5' primer and a J-beta primer mix. TCRdb redid the calling of the 5' RACE reads with MiXCR, one entry per CDR3 protein. Of about 640,000 distinct CDR3 sequences listed, 58% are singletons. Sequenced: blood. This chain joins TRBV7-2 and TRBJ2-3; D might be TRBD1 (7 bases). This sequence was found in a man aged 60-69 years in good health. The CDR3 coding sequence is TGTGCCAGCAGCCAGGGGTACAGGGGAAGCGGGACAGATACGCAGTATTTT. It specifies CASSQGYRGSGTDTQYF.